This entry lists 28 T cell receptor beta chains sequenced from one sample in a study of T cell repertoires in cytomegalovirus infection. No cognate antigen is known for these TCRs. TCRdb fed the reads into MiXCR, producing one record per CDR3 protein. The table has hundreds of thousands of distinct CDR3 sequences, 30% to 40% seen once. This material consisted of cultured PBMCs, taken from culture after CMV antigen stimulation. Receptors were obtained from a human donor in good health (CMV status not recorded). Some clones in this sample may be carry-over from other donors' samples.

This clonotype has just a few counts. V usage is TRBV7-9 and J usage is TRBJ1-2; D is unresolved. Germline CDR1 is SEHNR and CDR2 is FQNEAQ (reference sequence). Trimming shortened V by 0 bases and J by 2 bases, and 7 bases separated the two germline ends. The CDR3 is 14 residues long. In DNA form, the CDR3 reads TGTGCCAGCAGCTTAGCCGGAGACAACTATGGCTACACCTTC. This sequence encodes CASSLAGDNYGYTF.

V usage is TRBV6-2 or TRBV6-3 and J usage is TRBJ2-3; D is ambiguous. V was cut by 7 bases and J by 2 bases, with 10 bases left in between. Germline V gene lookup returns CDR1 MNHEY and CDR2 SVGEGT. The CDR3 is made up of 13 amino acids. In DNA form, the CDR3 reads TGTGCCAGCACCGTAACGTCCACAGATACGCAGTATTTT. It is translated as CASTVTSTDTQYF.

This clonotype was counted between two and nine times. CDR3 protein: CASSPQRRYYGYTF. For the CDR3, the DNA is TGTGCCAGCAGCCCCCAGAGACGATACTATGGCTACACCTTC. V gene TRBV2 combines with J gene TRBJ1-2, with no clear D. V was shortened by 6 bases and J by 3 bases, with 14 bases between the two germline ends. CDR3 length: 14 residues. Germline V gene data show CDR1 as SNHLY and CDR2 as FYNNEI.

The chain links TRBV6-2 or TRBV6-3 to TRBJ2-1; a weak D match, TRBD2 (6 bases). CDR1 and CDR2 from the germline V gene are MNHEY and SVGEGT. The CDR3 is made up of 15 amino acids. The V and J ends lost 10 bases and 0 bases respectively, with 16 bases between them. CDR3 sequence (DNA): TGTGCCATCCAGACTAGACCCAGCTCCTACAATGAGCAGTTCTTC. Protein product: CAIQTRPSSYNEQFF.

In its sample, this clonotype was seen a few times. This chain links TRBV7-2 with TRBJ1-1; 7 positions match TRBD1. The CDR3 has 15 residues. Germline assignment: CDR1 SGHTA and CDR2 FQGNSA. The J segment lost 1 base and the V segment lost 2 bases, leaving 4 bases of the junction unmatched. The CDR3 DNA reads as TGTGCCAGCAGCTTAAATTGGGACAGGAACACTGAAGCTTTCTTT. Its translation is CASSLNWDRNTEAFF.

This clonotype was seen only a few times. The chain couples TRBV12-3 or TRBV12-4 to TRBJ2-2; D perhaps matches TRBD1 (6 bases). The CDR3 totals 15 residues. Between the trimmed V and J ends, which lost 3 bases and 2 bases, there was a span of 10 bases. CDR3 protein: CASSFGRGNTGELFF. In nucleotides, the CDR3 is TGTGCCAGCAGTTTTGGCAGGGGCAACACCGGGGAGCTGTTTTTT.

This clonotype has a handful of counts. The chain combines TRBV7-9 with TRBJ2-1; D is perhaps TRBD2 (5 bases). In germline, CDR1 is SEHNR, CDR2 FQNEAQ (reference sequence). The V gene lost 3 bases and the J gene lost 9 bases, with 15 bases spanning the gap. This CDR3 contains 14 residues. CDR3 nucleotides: TGTGCCAGCAGCTTTTTCCGGGAAAAGGCTGAGCAGTTCTTC. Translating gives CASSFFREKAEQFF. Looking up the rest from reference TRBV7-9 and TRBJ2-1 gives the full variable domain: DTGVSQNPRHKITKRGQNVTFRCDPISEHNRLYWYRQTLGQGPEFLTYFQNEAQLEKSRLLSDRFSAERPKGSFSTLEIQRTEQGDSAMYLCASSFFREKAEQFFGPGTRLTVL.

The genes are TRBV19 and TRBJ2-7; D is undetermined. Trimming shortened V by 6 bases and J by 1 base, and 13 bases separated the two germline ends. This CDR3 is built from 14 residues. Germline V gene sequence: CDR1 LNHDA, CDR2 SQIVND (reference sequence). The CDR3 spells CASRGNHGSYEQYF. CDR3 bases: TGTGCCAGTAGGGGAAACCATGGGTCCTACGAGCAGTACTTC.

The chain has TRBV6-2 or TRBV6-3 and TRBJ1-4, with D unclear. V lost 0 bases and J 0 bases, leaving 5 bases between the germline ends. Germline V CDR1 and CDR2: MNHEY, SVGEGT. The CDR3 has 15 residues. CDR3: CASSYSYATNEKLFF. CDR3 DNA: TGTGCCAGCAGTTACTCGTATGCAACTAATGAAAAACTGTTTTTT.

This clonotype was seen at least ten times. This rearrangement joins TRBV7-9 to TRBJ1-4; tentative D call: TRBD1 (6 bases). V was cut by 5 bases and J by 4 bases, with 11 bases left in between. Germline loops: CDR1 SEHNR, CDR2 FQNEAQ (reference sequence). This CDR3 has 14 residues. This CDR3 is CASSLQGDNEKLFF. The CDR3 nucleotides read TGTGCCAGCAGCCTACAGGGAGATAATGAAAAACTGTTTTTT.

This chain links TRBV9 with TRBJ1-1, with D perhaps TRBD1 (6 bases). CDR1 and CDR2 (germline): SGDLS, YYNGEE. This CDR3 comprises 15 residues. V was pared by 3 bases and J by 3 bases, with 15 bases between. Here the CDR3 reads CASSATGTGDTEAFF. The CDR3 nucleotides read TGTGCCAGCAGCGCCACAGGGACCGGGGACACTGAAGCTTTCTTT.

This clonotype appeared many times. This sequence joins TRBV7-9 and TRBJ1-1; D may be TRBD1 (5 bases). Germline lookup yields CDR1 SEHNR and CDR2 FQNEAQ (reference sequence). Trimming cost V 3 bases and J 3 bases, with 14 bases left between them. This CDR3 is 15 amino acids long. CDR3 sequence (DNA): TGTGCCAGCAGCTTGGCCGGGACGGCCTACACTGAAGCTTTCTTT. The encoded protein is CASSLAGTAYTEAFF. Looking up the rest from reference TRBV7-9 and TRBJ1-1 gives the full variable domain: DTGVSQNPRHKITKRGQNVTFRCDPISEHNRLYWYRQTLGQGPEFLTYFQNEAQLEKSRLLSDRFSAERPKGSFSTLEIQRTEQGDSAMYLCASSLAGTAYTEAFFGQGTRLTVV.

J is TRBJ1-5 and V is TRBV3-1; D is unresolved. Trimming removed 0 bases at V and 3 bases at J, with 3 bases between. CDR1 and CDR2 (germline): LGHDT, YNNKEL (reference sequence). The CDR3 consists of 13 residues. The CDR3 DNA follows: TGTGCCAGCAGCCAAGAGAACAATCAGCCCCAGCATTTT. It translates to CASSQENNQPQHF.

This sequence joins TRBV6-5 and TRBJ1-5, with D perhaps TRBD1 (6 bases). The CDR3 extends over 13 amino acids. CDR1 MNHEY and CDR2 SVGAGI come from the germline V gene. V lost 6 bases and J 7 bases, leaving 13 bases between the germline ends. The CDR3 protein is CASRGGRGQPQHF. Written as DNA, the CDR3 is TGTGCCAGCAGGGGGGGGCGGGGGCAGCCCCAGCATTTT.

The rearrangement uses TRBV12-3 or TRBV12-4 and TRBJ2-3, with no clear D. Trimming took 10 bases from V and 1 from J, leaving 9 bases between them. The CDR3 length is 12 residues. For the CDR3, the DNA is TGTGCCATTCAAAGGGGCACAGATACGCAGTATTTT. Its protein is CAIQRGTDTQYF.

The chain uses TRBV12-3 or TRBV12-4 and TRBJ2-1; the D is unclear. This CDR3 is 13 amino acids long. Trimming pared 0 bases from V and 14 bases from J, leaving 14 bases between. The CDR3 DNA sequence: TGTGCCAGCAGTTTAGCGGAATCCCTGGGTAAGTTCTTC. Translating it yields CASSLAESLGKFF.

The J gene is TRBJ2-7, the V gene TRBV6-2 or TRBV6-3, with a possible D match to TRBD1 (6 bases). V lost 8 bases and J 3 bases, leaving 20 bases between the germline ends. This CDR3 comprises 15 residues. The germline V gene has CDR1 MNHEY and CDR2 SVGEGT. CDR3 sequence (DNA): TGTGCCAGCGGGACACCGGGAATCCCTCGCTACGAGCAGTACTTC. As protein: CASGTPGIPRYEQYF.

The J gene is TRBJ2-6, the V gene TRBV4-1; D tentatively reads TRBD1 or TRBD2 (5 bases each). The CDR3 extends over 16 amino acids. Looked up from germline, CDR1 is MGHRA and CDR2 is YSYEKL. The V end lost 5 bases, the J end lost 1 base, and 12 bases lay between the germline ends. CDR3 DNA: TGCGCCAGCAGCTCTCCGGGGCGATCTGGGGCCAACGTCCTGACTTTC. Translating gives CASSSPGRSGANVLTF.

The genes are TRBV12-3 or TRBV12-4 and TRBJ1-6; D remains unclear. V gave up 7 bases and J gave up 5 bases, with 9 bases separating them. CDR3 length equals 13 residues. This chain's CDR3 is CASKSRNNSPLHF. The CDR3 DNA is TGTGCCAGCAAGAGTCGAAATAATTCACCCCTCCACTTT.

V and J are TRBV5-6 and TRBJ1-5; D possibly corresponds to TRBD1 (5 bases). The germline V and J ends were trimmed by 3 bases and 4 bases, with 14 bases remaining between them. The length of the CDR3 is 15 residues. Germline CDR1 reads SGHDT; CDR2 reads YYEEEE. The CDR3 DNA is TGTGCCAGCAGCTACTGGGACCGTCGTAATCAGCCCCAGCATTTT. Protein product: CASSYWDRRNQPQHF.

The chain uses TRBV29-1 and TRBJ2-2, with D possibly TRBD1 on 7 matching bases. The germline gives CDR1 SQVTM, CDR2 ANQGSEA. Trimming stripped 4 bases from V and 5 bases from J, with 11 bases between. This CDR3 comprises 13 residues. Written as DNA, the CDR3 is TGCAGCGTTGTACAGGGGAGGACCGGGGAGCTGTTTTTT. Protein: CSVVQGRTGELFF.

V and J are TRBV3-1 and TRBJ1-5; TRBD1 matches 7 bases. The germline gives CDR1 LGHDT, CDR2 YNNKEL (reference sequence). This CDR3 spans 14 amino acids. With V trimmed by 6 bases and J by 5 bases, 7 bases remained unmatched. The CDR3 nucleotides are TGTGCCAGCAGTGCGACAGGGAATTATCAGCCCCAGCATTTT. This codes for CASSATGNYQPQHF.

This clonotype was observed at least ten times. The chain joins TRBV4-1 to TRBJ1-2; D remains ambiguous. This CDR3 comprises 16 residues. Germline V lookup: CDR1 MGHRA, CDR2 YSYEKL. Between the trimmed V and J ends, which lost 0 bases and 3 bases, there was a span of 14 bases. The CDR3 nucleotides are TGCGCCAGCAGCCAAGATCTTGTAGGCGGCTACTATGGCTACACCTTC. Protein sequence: CASSQDLVGGYYGYTF.

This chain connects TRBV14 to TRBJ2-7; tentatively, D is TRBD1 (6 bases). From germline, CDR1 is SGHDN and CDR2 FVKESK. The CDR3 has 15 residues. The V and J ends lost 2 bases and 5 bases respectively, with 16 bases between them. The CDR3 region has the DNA TGTGCCAGCAGCCAACAGAACAGGGTATTTAACGAGCAGTACTTC. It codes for CASSQQNRVFNEQYF.

CDR3 protein: CASSLGRPNEKLFF. The DNA of the CDR3 is TGTGCCAGCAGCTTGGGACGGCCTAATGAAAAACTGTTTTTT. The V call is TRBV5-6, the J call TRBJ1-4; no clear D gene. CDR1 SGHDT and CDR2 YYEEEE come from the germline V gene. This CDR3 is built from 14 residues. V lost 0 bases and J lost 3, with 6 bases in between.

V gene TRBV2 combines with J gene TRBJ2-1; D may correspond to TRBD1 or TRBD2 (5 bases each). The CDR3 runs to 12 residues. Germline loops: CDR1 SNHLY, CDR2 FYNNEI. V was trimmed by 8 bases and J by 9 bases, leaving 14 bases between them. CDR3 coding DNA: TGTGCCAGCCGGGACCCCCCGCCTGAGCAGTTCTTC. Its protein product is CASRDPPPEQFF. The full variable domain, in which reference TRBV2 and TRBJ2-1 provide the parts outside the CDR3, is EPEVTQTPSHQVTQMGQEVILRCVPISNHLYFYWYRQILGQKVEFLVSFYNNEISEKSEIFDDQFSVERPDGSNFTLKIRSTKLEDSAMYFCASRDPPPEQFFGPGTRLTVL.

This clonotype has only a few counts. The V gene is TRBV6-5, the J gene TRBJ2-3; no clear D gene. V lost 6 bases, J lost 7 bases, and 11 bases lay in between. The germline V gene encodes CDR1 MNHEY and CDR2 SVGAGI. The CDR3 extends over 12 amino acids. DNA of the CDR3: TGTGCCAGCAGATCCGACGGTTATACGCAGTATTTT. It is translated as CASRSDGYTQYF.

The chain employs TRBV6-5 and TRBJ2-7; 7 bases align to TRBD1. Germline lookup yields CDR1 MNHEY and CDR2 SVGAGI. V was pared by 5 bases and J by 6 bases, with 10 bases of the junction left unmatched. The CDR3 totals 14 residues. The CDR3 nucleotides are TGTGCCAGCAGTGCCAGGGGGATGGCGTCCGAGCAGTACTTC. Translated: CASSARGMASEQYF.